A selection of T cell receptor beta chains follows, all from one sample in a study of human T cells and chemical hapten exposure. Each CDR3 protein is one row after TCRdb ran MiXCR on the RACE reads. This table has 380,000 or so distinct CDR3 sequences, 4.8% appearing once. Sequences were derived from whole blood, sampled in connection with sensitization to the hapten diphenylcyclopropenone (DPC). The receptors come from a woman aged 50 to 60 with alopecia areata. Some clones in this sample may be carry-over from other donors' samples. Both conserved end residues are part of each CDR3. D genes are given only for firm matches. Clone size is shown for a subset of rows, as once, few, many or a class of expanded clone.

abundance	len	v_gene	d_gene	j_gene	CDR3nt	CDR3aa
many	17	TRBV7-9	-	TRBJ2-7	TGTGCCAGCAGCCCACCTCTTACGGGCTGGGGGTTATACGAGCAGTACTTC	CASSPPLTGWGLYEQYF
-	15	TRBV3-1	TRBD2	TRBJ2-3	TGTGCCAGCAGCGACCGACTAGCCCACACAGATACGCAGTATTTT	CASSDRLAHTDTQYF
-	13	TRBV6-2/TRBV6-3	-	TRBJ1-5	TGTGCCAGCAGTTTTTGGGCGGATCAGCCCCAGCATTTT	CASSFWADQPQHF
-	12	TRBV20-1	-	TRBJ2-1	TGCAGTGCTAGAGATCCCTACAATGATCAGTTCTTC	CSARDPYNDQFF
many	15	TRBV20-1	-	TRBJ1-6	TGCAGTGCTAAGTCAGGGAGCTCCTATAATTCACCCCTCCACTTT	CSAKSGSSYNSPLHF
few	14	TRBV11-3	TRBD2	TRBJ2-3	TGTGCCAGCAGCCGGGGGGATCCCACAGATACGCAGTATTTT	CASSRGDPTDTQYF
many	15	TRBV5-1	-	TRBJ1-1	TGCGCCAGCAGCTTAGGGGATAGCGCGAACACTGAAGCTTTCTTT	CASSLGDSANTEAFF
-	16	TRBV20-1	TRBD2	TRBJ2-7	TGCAGTGCTAGCGGACTAGCGGGGGGGCCCGGCTACGAGCAGTACTTC	CSASGLAGGPGYEQYF
-	16	TRBV2	-	TRBJ1-5	TGTGCCAGCAGTCCCCGGACAGCATCGTACAATCAGCCCCAGCATTTT	CASSPRTASYNQPQHF
many	14	TRBV28	TRBD1	TRBJ2-1	TGTGCCAGCAGTCTCCTACCAGGGGGCAATGAGCAGTTCTTC	CASSLLPGGNEQFF
few	14	TRBV28	TRBD2	TRBJ2-1	TGTGCCAGCAGGGAGCGGGAGAGTGACAATGAGCAGTTCTTC	CASRERESDNEQFF
many	16	TRBV7-9	TRBD2	TRBJ2-5	TGTGCCAGCAGCCCCCTAGCGGGGGGATACCAAGAGACCCAGTACTTC	CASSPLAGGYQETQYF
few	13	TRBV30	TRBD1	TRBJ2-1	TGTGCCTGGAGGAGCAGGGGGTCTGATGAGCAGTTCTTC	CAWRSRGSDEQFF
-	14	TRBV30	TRBD1	TRBJ1-6	TGTTCCTGGACCAGGACAGGGGGGAATTCACCCCTCCACTTT	CSWTRTGGNSPLHF
many	16	TRBV7-8	TRBD2	TRBJ2-7	TGTGCCAGCAGCTTAGCGCGCAGCGGGGTAGGCTACGAGCAGTACTTC	CASSLARSGVGYEQYF
-	14	TRBV7-9	-	TRBJ1-1	TGTGCCAGCAGCCCCCTAGCAGGGGCCACTGAAGCTTTCTTT	CASSPLAGATEAFF
many	13	TRBV5-1	-	TRBJ1-2	TGCGCCAGCAGCTTGGTGTCAGGGGATACCTACACCTTC	CASSLVSGDTYTF
many	16	TRBV25-1	TRBD2	TRBJ2-2	TGTGCCAGCGGAAATAGCGGGGGGGTCAACACCGGGGAGCTGTTTTTT	CASGNSGGVNTGELFF
-	15	TRBV5-5	-	TRBJ1-3	TGTGCCAGCAGCTTGGGCCGCGAAGCTGGAAACACCATATATTTT	CASSLGREAGNTIYF
-	14	TRBV27	TRBD2	TRBJ2-1	TGTGCCAGCATAGCGGGAGGGCCGAGGAATGAGCAGTTCTTC	CASIAGGPRNEQFF
many	16	TRBV18	TRBD2	TRBJ2-7	TGTGCCAGCTCACCTGTGGCTAGCGGAGGATCCTACGAGCAGTACTTC	CASSPVASGGSYEQYF
few	13	TRBV5-4	-	TRBJ2-7	TGTGCCAGCAGTCGGGCGGGGAACTACGAGCAGTACTTC	CASSRAGNYEQYF